Following are 27 T cell receptor beta chains from one sample sequenced in a study of blood T cells in healthy people across ages. The authors ran a second PCR of roughly 6 to 11 cycles using a sample-barcoded 5' primer and a J-beta primer mix. TCRdb re-called the 5' RACE reads through MiXCR, storing one row per CDR3 protein. The data contain approximately 2,000,000 distinct CDR3 sequences, approximately 40% of them singletons. The source material was blood. Source of these receptors: a human donor in good health.

The chain joins TRBV27 to TRBJ1-5; tentative D call: TRBD1 (5 bases). This CDR3 comprises 16 residues. Per germline, CDR1 MNHEY and CDR2 SMNVEV (reference sequence). V was clipped by 5 bases and J by 3 bases, with 17 bases between them. The CDR3 DNA reads TGTGCCAGCAGTAACTCGGTGCGGGACCCCAATCAGCCCCAGCATTTT. Its translation: CASSNSVRDPNQPQHF.

The CDR3 sequence is CASSLRGTGRPYEQYF. CDR3 in DNA: TGTGCCAGCAGTTTAAGGGGGACAGGTAGACCCTACGAGCAGTACTTC. The chain links TRBV12-3 or TRBV12-4 to TRBJ2-7; TRBD1 aligns across 8 bases. The CDR3 is 16 residues long. V gave up 2 bases and J gave up 2 bases; unmatched junction bases: 8.

The V and J genes are TRBV27 and TRBJ2-2; D may match TRBD1 or TRBD2 (6 bases each). Per the germline V gene, CDR1 is MNHEY and CDR2 is SMNVEV (reference sequence). The CDR3 length is 15 residues. The germline V and J ends were trimmed by 3 bases and 6 bases, with 14 bases remaining between them. In DNA, the CDR3 is TGTGCCAGCAGTTTGATGGGGGGCGCATCCGGGGAGCTGTTTTTT. This codes for CASSLMGGASGELFF.

The chain recombines TRBV12-3 or TRBV12-4 with TRBJ1-1; 9 nucleotides agree with TRBD1. With 3 bases clipped from V and 5 bases from J, the junction kept 7 bases outside the gene matches. The CDR3 totals 15 residues. The CDR3 nucleotides read TGTGCCAGCAGTTTCTCTCCACAGGGGGCAACTGAAGCTTTCTTT. This codes for CASSFSPQGATEAFF.

This clonotype occurred a few times. The chain combines TRBV20-1 with TRBJ2-5, with a possible D match to TRBD1 (5 bases). Germline CDR1 and CDR2: DFQATT and SNEGSKA (reference sequence). This CDR3 spans 14 amino acids. V lost 6 bases and J lost 4, with 18 bases in between. The CDR3 sequence: CSAYPPVGLETQYF. The CDR3 DNA reads as TGCAGTGCCTACCCACCTGTGGGGCTAGAGACCCAGTACTTC.

This chain links TRBV9 with TRBJ1-1; TRBD1 agrees at 8 bases. Germline V gene data show CDR1 as SGDLS and CDR2 as YYNGEE. This CDR3 has 15 amino acids. Germline trimming cut 2 bases from V and 3 bases from J; bases unmatched to any gene: 6. CDR3 in amino acids: CASSVYRGEDTEAFF. Written as DNA, the CDR3 is TGTGCCAGCAGCGTCTACAGGGGGGAAGACACTGAAGCTTTCTTT.

V and J are TRBV11-1 and TRBJ2-5; TRBD1 aligns across 8 bases. Trimming took 1 base from V and 2 from J; bases not matched to a gene: 6. Germline V gives CDR1 SGHAT, CDR2 FQDESV (reference sequence). The CDR3 totals 16 residues. The CDR3 sequence: CASSLEGQEFQETQYF. In DNA, the CDR3 is TGTGCCAGCAGCTTAGAGGGACAGGAATTTCAAGAGACCCAGTACTTC.

J is TRBJ1-1 and V is TRBV29-1; 8 positions agree with TRBD1. Looked up from germline, CDR1 is SQVTM and CDR2 is ANQGSEA. The CDR3 sequence is 14 residues long. With 7 bases clipped from V and 7 bases from J, the junction kept 14 bases outside the gene matches. As DNA, the CDR3 is TGCAGCGGTAACTACAGGGGGGGATTAGGTGAAGCTTTCTTT. Translated, it gives CSGNYRGGLGEAFF.

The chain carries TRBV5-6 and TRBJ1-1, with a weak D call TRBD1 (5 bases). Looked up from germline, CDR1 is SGHDT and CDR2 is YYEEEE. Trimming took 0 bases from V and 7 from J, leaving 16 bases between them. The CDR3 spans 15 residues. The CDR3 reads CASSLEAGRKDEAFF. The CDR3 DNA reads as TGTGCCAGCAGCTTGGAGGCGGGGCGAAAAGATGAAGCTTTCTTT.

This clonotype was detected ten times or more. The chain combines TRBV29-1 with TRBJ1-2, with TRBD1 identical over 8 bases. Germline V gene lookup returns CDR1 SQVTM and CDR2 ANQGSEA. The CDR3 totals 13 residues. V was clipped by 6 bases and J by 3 bases; unmatched bases: 6. This CDR3 reads CSVETGEDYGYTF. In DNA form, the CDR3 reads TGCAGCGTGGAGACAGGGGAAGACTATGGCTACACCTTC. Filled out from reference TRBV29-1 and TRBJ1-2, the complete variable domain reads SAVISQKPSRDICQRGTSLTIQCQVDSQVTMMFWYRQQPGQSLTLIATANQGSEATYESGFVIDKFPISRPNLTFSTLTVSNMSPEDSSIYLCSVETGEDYGYTFGSGTRLTVV.

This clonotype appeared a few times. V and J are TRBV6-5 and TRBJ1-2, with D possibly matching TRBD1 (6 bases). V was clipped by 10 bases and J by 8 bases, with 17 bases between them. This CDR3 is built from 12 residues. The V gene's germline CDR1 is MNHEY and CDR2 SVGAGI. The CDR3 bases are TGTGCCACTCGGGCAGGGGCGCAGGGCTACACCTTC. Amino acids: CATRAGAQGYTF.

The chain employs TRBV5-1 and TRBJ1-6, with D possibly being TRBD1 (6 bases). The V gene lost 4 bases and the J gene lost 7 bases, with 15 bases spanning the gap. This CDR3 comprises 15 residues. CDR1 is SGHRS and CDR2 is YFSETQ in the germline V gene. The DNA for the CDR3 is TGCGCCAGCAGCCTCCGAGGGGGGTTGAATTCACCCCTCCACTTT. Translated: CASSLRGGLNSPLHF.

For this clonotype: A much more abundant neighbour one base away suggests this may be a read error. The rearrangement uses TRBV29-1 and TRBJ1-2; D remains unclear. The germline V gene has CDR1 SQVTM and CDR2 ANQGSEA. The CDR3 runs to 12 residues. The CDR3 region is CGVAQEPYGYTF. CDR3 DNA sequence: TGCGGCGTTGCTCAGGAGCCCTATGGCTACACCTTC. Drawing the rest from reference TRBV29-1 and TRBJ1-2, the complete variable domain is SAVISQKPSRDICQRGTSLTIQCQVDSQVTMMFWYRQQPGQSLTLIATANQGSEATYESGFVIDKFPISRPNLTFSTLTVSNMSPEDSSIYLCGVAQEPYGYTFGSGTRLTVV.

This clonotype was detected only a few times. V gene TRBV7-6 combines with J gene TRBJ1-2; 9 bases match TRBD1. With 0 bases clipped from V and 4 bases from J, the junction kept 6 bases outside the gene matches. The V gene's germline CDR1 is SGHVS and CDR2 FNYEAQ. This CDR3 has 16 residues. The CDR3 here is CASSLAAQGAFYGYTF. CDR3 DNA: TGTGCCAGCAGCTTAGCAGCACAGGGGGCTTTCTATGGCTACACCTTC.

In the case of this clonotype: Its ends do not fully match the called genes, so a read error is possible. This sequence joins TRBV6-2 or TRBV6-3 and TRBJ1-6; D is undetermined. CDR1 MNHEY and CDR2 SVGEGT come from the germline V gene. The CDR3 consists of 15 residues. Here the CDR3 DNA reads TGTGCCAGCTCCCTTGCCATCTCCTATAATCCACCCCTCCACTTT. Translation gives CASSLAISYNPPLHF.

Comment on this clonotype: The CDR3 does not end in the conserved phenylalanine or tryptophan, so this is likely a read error. The chain links TRBV29-1 to TRBJ1-1; 8 nucleotides align to TRBD1. CDR3 length: 13 amino acids. The J segment lost 10 bases and the V segment lost 6 bases, leaving 13 bases of the junction unmatched. Per the germline V gene, CDR1 is SQVTM and CDR2 is ANQGSEA. CDR3 bases: TGCAGCGTGGATCTTATACAGGGGGTCGGAGCTTTCCTT. Residues: CSVDLIQGVGAFL.

This clonotype occurred many times. V gene TRBV5-5 combines with J gene TRBJ2-7; TRBD1 might be the D (5 bases). This CDR3 comprises 15 residues. Trimming pared 4 bases from V and 3 bases from J, leaving 17 bases between. The V gene's germline CDR1 is SGHKS and CDR2 YYEKEE (reference sequence). CDR3 amino acids: CASSPRGVDSYEQYF. The CDR3 bases are TGTGCCAGCAGCCCCCGTGGGGTCGACAGCTACGAGCAGTACTTC.

This chain uses TRBV27 with TRBJ1-1, with D maybe TRBD1 (5 bases). The germline CDR1 and CDR2 sequences are MNHEY and SMNVEV (reference sequence). V gave up 5 bases and J gave up 1 base, with 20 bases separating them. This CDR3 spans 17 amino acids. CDR3 residues: CASSPIRGSVANTEAFF. The DNA of the CDR3 is TGTGCCAGCAGTCCGATTAGGGGATCGGTGGCGAACACTGAAGCTTTCTTT.

The gene calls are TRBV29-1 and TRBJ1-2; D gene ambiguous. V dropped 1 base and J dropped 8 bases, with 5 bases sitting between them. CDR3 size: 10 residues. CDR1 is SQVTM, CDR2 ANQGSEA, per germline. The CDR3 bases are TGCAGCGTTGAAGGGCTGGGCTACACCTTC. Residues: CSVEGLGYTF.

V is TRBV2 and J is TRBJ1-4; a possible D gene is TRBD1 (5 bases). Looked up from germline, CDR1 is SNHLY and CDR2 is FYNNEI. CDR3 length: 15 residues. V was trimmed by 6 bases and J by 1 base, leaving 12 bases between them. The CDR3 DNA sequence: TGTGCCAGCAGAGAAACGACAGTAACTAATGAAAAACTGTTTTTT. Translating gives CASRETTVTNEKLFF.

The V and J genes are TRBV7-9 and TRBJ1-1, with TRBD1 as a possible D gene (6 bases). CDR1 SEHNR and CDR2 FQNEAQ come from the germline V gene (reference sequence). This CDR3 contains 17 residues. V was clipped by 4 bases and J by 0 bases, with 18 bases between them. The CDR3 coding sequence is TGTGCCAGCAGCTCTAAAGGATTGGGGGCGATGAACACTGAAGCTTTCTTT. The encoded protein is CASSSKGLGAMNTEAFF. Full variable domain (missing parts from reference TRBV7-9 and TRBJ1-1): DTGVSQNPRHKITKRGQNVTFRCDPISEHNRLYWYRQTLGQGPEFLTYFQNEAQLEKSRLLSDRFSAERPKGSFSTLEIQRTEQGDSAMYLCASSSKGLGAMNTEAFFGQGTRLTVV.

This sequence joins TRBV9 and TRBJ2-1; 8 bases are shared with TRBD1. Germline values: CDR1 SGDLS, CDR2 YYNGEE. The CDR3 consists of 15 residues. V dropped 2 bases and J dropped 0; count of bases not matched to a gene: 1. CDR3 bases: TGTGCCAGCAGCGTGACAGGGGTCTCCTACAATGAGCAGTTCTTC. Encoded protein: CASSVTGVSYNEQFF.

In its sample, this clonotype was seen a few times. CDR3 in DNA: TGTGCCAGCAGCCCACGTATGGGGGGACGAGGCAATGAGCAGTTCTTC. Translation gives CASSPRMGGRGNEQFF. The genes are TRBV28 and TRBJ2-1; TRBD2 might be the D (6 bases). The CDR3 consists of 16 residues. The V gene lost 6 bases and the J gene lost 6 bases, with 21 bases spanning the gap. CDR1 is MDHEN, CDR2 SYDVKM, per germline.

The chain is built from TRBV20-1 and TRBJ1-1; 7 bases agree with TRBD1. This CDR3 comprises 12 residues. Germline V gene sequence: CDR1 DFQATT, CDR2 SNEGSKA (reference sequence). The CDR3: CRARGQPTEAFF. CDR3 nucleotide sequence: TGCAGGGCGAGGGGACAGCCGACTGAAGCTTTCTTT.

The rearrangement links TRBV18 to TRBJ2-5; 7 bases agree with TRBD2. This CDR3 is built from 11 residues. With V trimmed by 6 bases and J by 9 bases, 4 bases remained unmatched. Germline-derived CDR1 and CDR2 are KGHSH and LQKENI. In DNA, the CDR3 is TGTGCCAGCTCTAACCGGGAGGCCCAGTACTTC. Translating gives CASSNREAQYF.

This clonotype was detected only a few times. This rearrangement joins TRBV24-1 to TRBJ1-2; D gene uncertain. The germline gives CDR1 KGHDR, CDR2 SFDVKD. This CDR3 is built from 13 residues. V lost 1 base and J 6 bases, leaving 8 bases between the germline ends. CDR3 region: CATSDFRQDGYTF. Here the CDR3 DNA reads TGTGCCACCAGTGATTTTAGGCAGGATGGCTACACCTTC.

The chain employs TRBV13 and TRBJ2-1; D is unclear. Germline CDR1 and CDR2: PRHDT and FYEKMQ (reference sequence). This CDR3 has 15 residues. The germline V and J ends were trimmed by 1 base and 0 bases, with 7 bases remaining between them. CDR3 coding DNA: TGTGCCAGCAGCTTAGCGGAAAACTCCTACAATGAGCAGTTCTTC. It encodes CASSLAENSYNEQFF.